Reported below is one T cell receptor (beta chain). Repertoires were generated with immunoSEQ multiplex PCR, while TCRdb's copy carries only in-frame clones and drops some. The data show more than 95,000 clones, roughly 80% seen once. This sample was taken from a study of identifying expanded T cells in peripheral blood. V lost 5 bases to trimming and J lost 3 bases, with 14 bases between them. Germline CDR1 and CDR2: MNHNY and SVGAGI (reference sequence). The CDR3 covers 15 residues. Sample: blood. The clonotype originates from a person aged 18-70 years in good health. This chain links TRBV6-6 with TRBJ1-5, with TRBD1 as a possible D gene (5 bases). The CDR3 DNA reads as TGTGCCAGCAGTCACACCGGGGCCTCCAATCAGCCCCAGCATTTT. Protein product: CASSHTGASNQPQHF.